This T cell receptor beta chain was documented in a study of post-analysis software for immune sequencing data. General observations from the study: People with multiple sclerosis had a significantly lower normalized Chao1 diversity than controls did. Controls showed lower frequencies than patients for five TRBV segments, and TRBV5-6, TRBV5-1 and TRBV20-1 were among these.

Presence of unique molecular identifiers characterized the TCR beta cDNA libraries. TCRdb redid the calling of the PCR reads with MiXCR, one entry per CDR3 protein. This table has 350,000 to 450,000 distinct CDR3 sequences, 39% appearing once. The length of the CDR3 is 15 residues. J gave up 4 bases and V 6 bases, and 9 bases lay outside the gene matches. Germline V gene sequence: CDR1 MNHNS, CDR2 SASEGT. Comments on this clonotype: Its antigen is currently unknown.

The receptor was isolated from a girl aged 2 to 10 with multiple sclerosis. The sample comprised blood. This chain uses TRBV6-1 with TRBJ1-1; 9 bases match TRBD1. In nucleotides, the CDR3 is TGTGCCAGCAGCGAAACGACAGGGGGTATCACTGAAGCTTTCTTT. Its protein product is CASSETTGGITEAFF.